Following are 28 T cell receptor beta chains from one sample sequenced in a study of T cell repertoires and leukemia-associated antigens. Antigens for these TCRs are unknown. One entry per CDR3 protein results from TCRdb running MiXCR on the 5' RACE reads. The data contain 9,700 or so distinct CDR3 sequences, about 43% of them seen just once; the ten biggest clones take up roughly 50%. Sequenced input: CD3+ T cells sorted from blood and cultured. Receptors were obtained from a female donor in good health.

This clonotype was detected a few times. The V and J genes are TRBV28 and TRBJ2-5; a possible D gene is TRBD1 (6 bases). With 5 bases removed from V and 0 bases from J, the gap between germline ends came to 19 bases. CDR1 and CDR2 from the germline V gene are MDHEN and SYDVKM. The length of the CDR3 is 17 residues. CDR3 amino acids: CASSLEWGPPNQETQYF. The CDR3 nucleotides read TGTGCCAGCAGTCTCGAGTGGGGGCCGCCTAACCAAGAGACCCAGTACTTC.

This clonotype has just one count. DNA of the CDR3: TGTGCCAGCAGCCAAGGGTTACTAGCGGGACTAGCGACCTACAATGAGCAGTTCTTC. The encoded protein is CASSQGLLAGLATYNEQFF. The rearrangement joins TRBV4-2 to TRBJ2-1; TRBD2 matches 10 bases. Trimming took 1 base from V and 2 from J; bases not matched to a gene: 11. The germline V gene has CDR1 LGHNA and CDR2 YNFKEQ. The CDR3 sequence is 19 residues long.

Relative to its sample, this clonotype is medium-sized. V usage is TRBV20-1 and J usage is TRBJ1-1, with 7 bases lining up with TRBD1. CDR1 and CDR2 (germline): DFQATT, SNEGSKA (reference sequence). V lost 3 bases, J lost 5 bases, and 6 bases stayed unmatched. The CDR3 spans 13 residues. CDR3 residues: CSASDGGQTEAFF. In DNA, the CDR3 is TGCAGTGCTAGTGATGGGGGACAGACTGAAGCTTTCTTT.

Worth noting for this clonotype: As the CDR3 is not closed by the conserved phenylalanine or tryptophan, this likely results from a read error. V and J are TRBV29-1 and TRBJ2-7, with D hard to call. The CDR3 has 13 residues. V was clipped by 8 bases and J by 6 bases, with 20 bases between them. CDR1 is SQVTM and CDR2 is ANQGSEA in the germline V gene. The CDR3 nucleotides are TGCAGCATTGGAAGACGACAAGCGCCCGAGCAGTACTCC. Residues: CSIGRRQAPEQYS.

The genes are TRBV27 and TRBJ2-2; D is uncertain. From germline, CDR1 is MNHEY and CDR2 SMNVEV (reference sequence). The CDR3 sequence is 11 residues long. Between the trimmed V and J ends, which lost 5 bases and 3 bases, there was a span of 1 base. CDR3 DNA: TGTGCCAGCAGTCACACCGGGGAGCTGTTTTTT. Translated: CASSHTGELFF.

The chain employs TRBV20-1 and TRBJ2-3, with D unresolved. The CDR3 totals 12 residues. Per the germline V gene, CDR1 is DFQATT and CDR2 is SNEGSKA (reference sequence). V shed 6 bases and J shed 6 bases, with 13 bases lying between them. DNA of the CDR3: TGCAGTGCAAACGACGCGCGGGATACGCAGTATTTT. It translates to CSANDARDTQYF.

The chain combines TRBV20-1 with TRBJ2-5, with a tentative D call TRBD2 (6 bases). This CDR3 has 12 residues. CDR1 is DFQATT, CDR2 SNEGSKA, per germline (reference sequence). Trimming shortened V by 3 bases and J by 10 bases, and 15 bases separated the two germline ends. This CDR3 is CSARDMLGGQYF. The CDR3 coding sequence is TGCAGTGCTAGGGACATGTTGGGGGGCCAGTACTTC.

This clonotype came up once. CDR3 nucleotide sequence: TGCAGTGGGGCCCGGGACTTTCCCACAGATACGCAGTATTTT. As protein: CSGARDFPTDTQYF. This chain joins TRBV20-1 and TRBJ2-3, with D perhaps matching TRBD2 (6 bases). V was pared by 7 bases and J by 2 bases, with 16 bases between. The CDR3 length is 14 residues. CDR1 DFQATT and CDR2 SNEGSKA come from the germline V gene (reference sequence).

The rearrangement links TRBV12-3 or TRBV12-4 to TRBJ2-7, with TRBD2 matching over 8 bases. The CDR3 consists of 18 residues. J was trimmed by 6 bases and V by 4 bases; bases with no gene match: 20. For the CDR3, the DNA is TGTGCCAGCAGTTCCCATCCGGAAGAGCGGGAGTATCCACTCGAGCAGTACTTC. As protein: CASSSHPEEREYPLEQYF.

This clonotype was seen more than once but under ten times. The junction departs from germline at one end; a sequencing error may be responsible. The rearrangement links TRBV20-1 to TRBJ2-2, with D maybe TRBD2 (6 bases). Germline V gene lookup returns CDR1 DFQATT and CDR2 SNEGSKA (reference sequence). The CDR3 has 14 amino acids. Written as DNA, the CDR3 is TGCGGTGCTAGACTGGCGGGAAACACCGGGGAGCTGTTTTTT. Protein: CGARLAGNTGELFF.

The chain links TRBV29-1 to TRBJ2-1, with a weak D call TRBD2 (7 bases). Germline loops: CDR1 SQVTM, CDR2 ANQGSEA. This CDR3 region has 14 residues. Trimming left V 7 bases short and J 7 bases short, with 20 bases between. The CDR3 DNA sequence: TGCAGCGGCTGGGGGCGGGAGAAGGGGAATGAGCAGTTCTTC. It yields the protein CSGWGREKGNEQFF.

The table lists this clonotype with a few counts. The CDR3 here is CASSLEGSSGRLYF. In DNA, the CDR3 is TGTGCCAGCAGCTTAGAAGGGTCTAGCGGGAGGTTGTACTTC. This chain uses TRBV7-2 with TRBJ2-4; TRBD2 matches 11 bases. The CDR3 runs 14 residues. V lost 1 base to trimming and J lost 15 bases; unmatched junction nucleotides: 8. Germline-derived CDR1 and CDR2 are SGHTA and FQGNSA.

The V gene is TRBV4-3, the J gene TRBJ2-1; the match to TRBD2 covers 13 bases. V lost 2 bases, J lost 4 bases, and 2 bases stayed unmatched. CDR3 length: 16 amino acids. Germline V lookup: CDR1 LGHNA, CDR2 YSLEER. The DNA for the CDR3 is TGCGCCAGCAGCCAAAAACTAGCGGGAGGGTACAATGAGCAGTTCTTC. This sequence encodes CASSQKLAGGYNEQFF.

The table lists this clonotype with a count of one. As the CDR3 is not closed by the conserved phenylalanine or tryptophan, this likely results from a read error. The gene calls are TRBV29-1 and TRBJ2-2; 9 nucleotides agree with TRBD2. Germline V gene lookup returns CDR1 SQVTM and CDR2 ANQGSEA. The CDR3 is made up of 15 amino acids. This CDR3 reads CSIEARGRARGELFL. CDR3 in DNA: TGCAGCATTGAAGCTCGCGGGAGGGCTAGGGGGGAGCTGTTTTTA.

CDR3: CASSLGQGHTEAFF. The CDR3, as DNA: TGCGCCAGCAGCTTGGGACAGGGCCACACTGAAGCTTTCTTT. V is TRBV5-1 and J is TRBJ1-1; TRBD1 matches at 7 bases. Germline-derived CDR1 and CDR2 are SGHRS and YFSETQ. The V and J ends lost 0 bases and 3 bases, in that order; junction bases with no gene match: 2. CDR3 size: 14 residues.

This clonotype has only a few counts. The J gene is TRBJ2-1, the V gene TRBV28; D may be TRBD1 (8 bases). Trimming stripped 5 bases from V and 7 bases from J, with 21 bases between. Germline CDR1 MDHEN, CDR2 SYDVKM. CDR3 size: 16 residues. CDR3 nucleotide sequence: TGTGCCAGCAGTAAGAGACAGGGGCGGGGGCTTAATGAGCAGTTCTTC. It specifies CASSKRQGRGLNEQFF.

The table lists this clonotype with a count of one. This chain uses TRBV30 with TRBJ2-2, with a tentative D call TRBD2 (5 bases). The CDR3 has 16 amino acids. V was trimmed by 0 bases and J by 4 bases, leaving 15 bases between them. Germline V CDR1 and CDR2: GTSNPN, SVGIG (reference sequence). CDR3 sequence (DNA): TGTGCCTGGAGTGTACTAGGCACCCTGGGCACCGGGGAGCTGTTTTTT. It yields the protein CAWSVLGTLGTGELFF.

This clonotype has just a few counts. The chain joins TRBV5-1 to TRBJ2-1; 13 nucleotides agree with TRBD2. Looked up from germline, CDR1 is SGHRS and CDR2 is YFSETQ. J lost 6 bases, V lost 4 bases, and 7 bases had no gene match. This CDR3 comprises 16 residues. CDR3 region: CASSLKTSGRFNEQFF. CDR3 nucleotide sequence: TGCGCCAGCAGCCTCAAGACTAGCGGGAGGTTCAATGAGCAGTTCTTC.

This chain links TRBV4-3 with TRBJ2-6; no firm D call. The germline gives CDR1 LGHNA, CDR2 YSLEER. This CDR3 is 16 amino acids long. V lost 1 base, J lost 4 bases, and 11 bases lay in between. In nucleotides, the CDR3 is TGCGCCAGCAGCCAAGGAATCCAAGGGGGGGCCAACGTCCTGACTTTC. This codes for CASSQGIQGGANVLTF.

There are a few counts of this clonotype. The chain joins TRBV28 to TRBJ2-3; 10 bases map to TRBD1. The junction had 16 bases not matched to a gene; V was cut back by 5 bases and J by 2 bases. The CDR3 runs 19 residues. Germline V gene lookup returns CDR1 MDHEN and CDR2 SYDVKM. This CDR3 reads CASSHTGQGISKNTDTQYF. CDR3 bases: TGTGCCAGCAGTCACACGGGACAGGGGATCTCAAAAAACACAGATACGCAGTATTTT.

The V call is TRBV5-5, the J call TRBJ2-1, with 9 bases fitting TRBD1. V was pared by 0 bases and J by 7 bases, with 11 bases of the junction left unmatched. The germline V gene has CDR1 SGHKS and CDR2 YYEKEE (reference sequence). This CDR3 region has 17 residues. CDR3 in DNA: TGTGCCAGCAGCTTGGAATTACGGGACAGGGCTTTTAATGAGCAGTTCTTC. It is translated as CASSLELRDRAFNEQFF. The full variable domain, its missing parts supplied by reference TRBV5-5 and TRBJ2-1, is DAGVTQSPTHLIKTRGQQVTLRCSPISGHKSVSWYQQVLGQGPQFIFQYYEKEERGRGNFPDRFSARQFPNYSSELNVNALLLGDSALYLCASSLELRDRAFNEQFFGPGTRLTVL.

This clonotype showed up just a few times. The chain employs TRBV9 and TRBJ2-2, with 9 bases that match TRBD1. Germline values: CDR1 SGDLS, CDR2 YYNGEE. J lost 5 bases, V lost 3 bases, and 8 bases had no gene match. The CDR3 covers 16 residues. CDR3 DNA sequence: TGTGCCAGCAGCGACAACAGGGGGCAGGGGACCGGGGAGCTGTTTTTT. It codes for CASSDNRGQGTGELFF.

Turning to this clonotype: The junction does not match germline at one end; this may be a read error. This chain joins TRBV6-5 and TRBJ2-5; D is possibly TRBD1 (6 bases). Germline CDR1 is MNHEY and CDR2 is SVGAGI. The CDR3 loop spans 18 amino acids. The CDR3 region has the DNA TGTGCCGGCAGTTACCGGGTTGGGGGCAGGAGCCCCCAAGAGACCCAGTACTTC. Encoded protein: CAGSYRVGGRSPQETQYF.

This clonotype is large. The rearrangement uses TRBV4-2 and TRBJ1-2, with unresolved D. V was cut by 0 bases and J by 4 bases, with 9 bases left in between. Per the germline V gene, CDR1 is LGHNA and CDR2 is YNFKEQ. The CDR3 extends over 14 amino acids. The CDR3 DNA follows: TGTGCCAGCAGCCAAGAATCTAGAATCTATGGCTACACCTTC. Its protein is CASSQESRIYGYTF.

J is TRBJ2-5 and V is TRBV5-6; D is unresolved. V gave up 1 base and J gave up 4 bases, with 8 bases separating them. Germline values: CDR1 SGHDT, CDR2 YYEEEE. This CDR3 is 13 amino acids long. The CDR3, as DNA: TGTGCCAGCAGCTTGAAGAGGAGAGAGACCCAGTACTTC. Residues: CASSLKRRETQYF.

The rearrangement links TRBV20-1 to TRBJ2-5; D may be TRBD2 (6 bases). This CDR3 comprises 13 residues. CDR1 and CDR2 (germline): DFQATT, SNEGSKA (reference sequence). Trimming cost V 3 bases and J 1 base, with 9 bases left between them. The CDR3 spells CSARKRVQETQYF. The CDR3 nucleotides read TGCAGTGCTAGGAAGCGGGTCCAAGAGACCCAGTACTTC.

The gene calls are TRBV10-3 and TRBJ2-7; possibly TRBD2 for D (5 bases). The CDR3 runs 13 residues. Trimming removed 7 bases at V and 7 bases at J, with 17 bases between. CDR1 and CDR2 from the germline V gene are ENHRY and SYGVKD. CDR3 coding DNA: TGTGCCATCAATCGAGACGGACGCGGGGAGCAGTACTTC. Protein: CAINRDGRGEQYF.

The chain employs TRBV7-2 and TRBJ2-7; no clear D gene. CDR3 size: 14 residues. Trimming removed 0 bases from V and 2 bases from J, with 8 bases in between. Germline assignment: CDR1 SGHTA and CDR2 FQGNSA. CDR3 sequence: CASSLASGPYEQYF. As DNA, the CDR3 is TGTGCCAGCAGCTTAGCGTCGGGCCCCTACGAGCAGTACTTC.